These 9 T cell receptor beta chains were sequenced from one sample in a study of cytomegalovirus exposure and HLA in healthy donors. PCR used 60 Vbeta primers and 13 Jbeta primers. The method was immunoSEQ multiplex PCR; TCRdb's version includes in-frame clones alone and lacks a portion of them. The sample holds 180,000 or so clones; roughly 85% are singletons and the top ten take around 15%. The sequenced material came from PBMCs. All receptors come from a man aged 45-60 years in good health and CMV-seropositive.

The rearrangement joins TRBV25-1 to TRBJ2-5; 7 nucleotides line up with TRBD2. Per the germline V gene, CDR1 is MGHDK and CDR2 is SYGVNS. CDR3 length: 14 amino acids. The V segment lost 3 bases and the J segment 4 bases; nucleotides outside the gene matches: 5. CDR3 nucleotide sequence: TGTGCCAGCAGTGATCCGACTAGCTCAGAGACCCAGTACTTC. It translates to CASSDPTSSETQYF.

This clone was recorded only once. The chain uses TRBV5-4 and TRBJ1-2; maybe TRBD1 (6 bases). CDR1 and CDR2 (germline): SGHNT, YYREEE (reference sequence). V lost 5 bases to trimming and J lost 3 bases, with 14 bases between them. The CDR3 is made up of 14 amino acids. The CDR3 nucleotides read TGTGCCAGCAGGTCCCGGGGGGCCCACTATGGCTACACCTTC. It specifies CASRSRGAHYGYTF. Together with reference TRBV5-4 and TRBJ1-2, the CDR3 gives the full variable domain: ETGVTQSPTHLIKTRGQQVTLRCSSQSGHNTVSWYQQALGQGPQFIFQYYREEENGRGNFPPRFSGLQFPNYSSELNVNALELDDSALYLCASRSRGAHYGYTFGSGTRLTVV.

This chain connects TRBV10-3 to TRBJ2-7; 7 nucleotides match TRBD1. V lost 10 bases to trimming and J lost 2 bases; unmatched junction nucleotides: 5. The CDR3 sequence is 12 residues long. CDR1 and CDR2 from the germline V gene are ENHRY and SYGVKD. CDR3 residues: CATGTATYEQYF. In DNA, the CDR3 is TGTGCCACCGGGACAGCAACCTACGAGCAGTACTTC.

V is TRBV10-2 and J is TRBJ2-3; TRBD2 agrees at 13 bases. The germline V gene encodes CDR1 WSHSY and CDR2 SAAADI. Trimming removed 7 bases from V and 2 bases from J; junction bases left unmatched: 6. The length of the CDR3 is 16 residues. The CDR3 DNA is TGCGCCAGCATTACGACTAGCGGGGGGCCCACAGATACGCAGTATTTT. Its translation: CASITTSGGPTDTQYF.

The table lists this clone with a count of one. The CDR3 sequence: CAISESQGLLQETQYF. In DNA, the CDR3 is TGTGCCATCAGTGAGTCACAGGGGTTACTCCAAGAGACCCAGTACTTC. The rearrangement links TRBV10-3 to TRBJ2-5, with 7 positions matching TRBD1. The CDR3 contains 16 residues. Germline V gene sequence: CDR1 ENHRY, CDR2 SYGVKD. Trimming at V came to 0 bases and at J to 1 base, leaving 5 bases not matched to a gene.

This chain connects TRBV7-3 to TRBJ2-2; TRBD1 agrees at 9 bases. Germline loops: CDR1 SGHTA, CDR2 FQGTGA. This CDR3 spans 14 amino acids. The V and J ends lost 4 bases and 5 bases, in that order; junction bases with no gene match: 2. In DNA, the CDR3 is TGTGCCAGCAGCTCCGGACAGGGGACCGGGGAGCTGTTTTTT. It encodes CASSSGQGTGELFF.

The CDR3 DNA reads TGTGCCAGCAGCCCAATCAACACAGGGCCCCTCCACTTT. Residues: CASSPINTGPLHF. The chain couples TRBV14 to TRBJ1-6; weak D call: TRBD1 (6 bases). CDR1 and CDR2 from the germline V gene are SGHDN and FVKESK. This CDR3 is 13 amino acids long. V was clipped by 4 bases and J by 13 bases, with 14 bases between them.

This clone was seen only once. The J gene is TRBJ1-6, the V gene TRBV2, with a tentative D call TRBD1 (5 bases). The V end lost 5 bases, the J end lost 6 bases, and 11 bases lay between the germline ends. This CDR3 comprises 14 residues. CDR1 is SNHLY and CDR2 is FYNNEI in the germline V gene. The CDR3 DNA reads TGTGCCAGCAGTTTCGGGGGAGGTAATTCACCCCTCCACTTT. This gives the protein CASSFGGGNSPLHF.

The chain's CDR3 is CASSERQASSYEQYV. As DNA, the CDR3 is TGTGCCAGCAGTGAAAGACAGGCCAGCTCCTACGAGCAGTACGTC. V gene TRBV6-1 combines with J gene TRBJ2-7, with a tentative D call TRBD1 (6 bases). The CDR3 contains 15 residues. V shed 2 bases and J shed 0 bases, with 11 bases lying between them. CDR1 and CDR2 from the germline V gene are MNHNS and SASEGT.